This TCR beta chain appears in the sequencing data of a study of blood T cell repertoires in COVID-19 (dated by TCRdb to 2018 to 2021). For context, the study as a whole: The collaborator samples originated in the United States, Italy and Spain and spanned the acute and convalescent phases of COVID-19. The prospective study material was composed of cDNA or gDNA derived from T cells, B-cell-depleted T cells, or PBMCs. HLA class I and class II types, where available, came from metadata supplied by the sample provider rather than from assay-based typing. The repertoires were released in a freely available public database intended as a resource for research on the immune response to SARS-CoV-2. A de-identified subject ID, COVID-19 status, age in years and sex were almost always included in the sample metadata. The dataset comprised deeply sampled blood TCRbeta repertoires from subjects exposed to, actively infected with, or recovered from COVID-19. The samples were drawn from two sources: the first 160 participants of the ongoing ImmuneRACE study, and 1,000 to 1,500 subjects contributed by 6 global collaborators.

What the authors observed across the whole study: The quantity of clinical and demographic metadata differed by source and by participant and was supplied without curation.

Each collaborating institution followed its own protocols to collect whole blood in K2EDTA tubes. For TCRbeta analysis, collaborators shipped samples as frozen whole blood, isolated PBMCs, or DNA extracted from either of those sample types. To note about this clone: Which antigen it targets is not known. No quality values exist for individual bases; no much larger clone is one base distant.

TCRbeta CDR3 regions were amplified from genomic DNA by means of the immunoSEQ Assay, a bias-controlled multiplex PCR. Regarding the original processing steps: The number of nucleated cells in each sample was estimated by amplification of reference gene primers within the assay. To quantify the absolute abundance of each unique TCRbeta CDR3 rearrangement, sequence reads were collapsed and filtered. Productive Simpson clonality was computed per sample as the square root of Simpson's diversity index over productive rearrangements. TCRdb obtained this table from immuneACCESS and retained in-frame rearrangements with V and J assigned. These tables miss some clones; where compared with another copy, unresolved V genes account for less than half of the shortfall, and the remainder is unexplained. V and J calls and clone size are given by that table; D and trimming were obtained from the DNA. The table for this sample lists 200,000 to 250,000 clones; 80% of them were counted only once. 4.5% to 7% of the sample is in the top ten clones.

Based on the germline V gene (reference sequence), the CDR1 and CDR2 sequences are DFQATT and SNEGSKA. The CDR3 contains 14 residues, cysteine and phenylalanine counted. Kept here is only the CDR3 DNA, which spans 42 bases and is read in frame from base 1. Here V drops 3 bases and J drops 2 bases, and the junction holds 3 bases not matched to any gene. This TCR came from a woman in her 70s with acute or convalescent COVID-19. This chain is built from TRBV20-1 and TRBJ2-1, with 8 junctional bases fitting TRBD2. The sample taken for sequencing was peripheral blood. The CDR3 protein is CSASIAGTYNEQFF. The bases read TGCAGTGCTAGTATAGCGGGGACCTACAATGAGCAGTTCTTC.